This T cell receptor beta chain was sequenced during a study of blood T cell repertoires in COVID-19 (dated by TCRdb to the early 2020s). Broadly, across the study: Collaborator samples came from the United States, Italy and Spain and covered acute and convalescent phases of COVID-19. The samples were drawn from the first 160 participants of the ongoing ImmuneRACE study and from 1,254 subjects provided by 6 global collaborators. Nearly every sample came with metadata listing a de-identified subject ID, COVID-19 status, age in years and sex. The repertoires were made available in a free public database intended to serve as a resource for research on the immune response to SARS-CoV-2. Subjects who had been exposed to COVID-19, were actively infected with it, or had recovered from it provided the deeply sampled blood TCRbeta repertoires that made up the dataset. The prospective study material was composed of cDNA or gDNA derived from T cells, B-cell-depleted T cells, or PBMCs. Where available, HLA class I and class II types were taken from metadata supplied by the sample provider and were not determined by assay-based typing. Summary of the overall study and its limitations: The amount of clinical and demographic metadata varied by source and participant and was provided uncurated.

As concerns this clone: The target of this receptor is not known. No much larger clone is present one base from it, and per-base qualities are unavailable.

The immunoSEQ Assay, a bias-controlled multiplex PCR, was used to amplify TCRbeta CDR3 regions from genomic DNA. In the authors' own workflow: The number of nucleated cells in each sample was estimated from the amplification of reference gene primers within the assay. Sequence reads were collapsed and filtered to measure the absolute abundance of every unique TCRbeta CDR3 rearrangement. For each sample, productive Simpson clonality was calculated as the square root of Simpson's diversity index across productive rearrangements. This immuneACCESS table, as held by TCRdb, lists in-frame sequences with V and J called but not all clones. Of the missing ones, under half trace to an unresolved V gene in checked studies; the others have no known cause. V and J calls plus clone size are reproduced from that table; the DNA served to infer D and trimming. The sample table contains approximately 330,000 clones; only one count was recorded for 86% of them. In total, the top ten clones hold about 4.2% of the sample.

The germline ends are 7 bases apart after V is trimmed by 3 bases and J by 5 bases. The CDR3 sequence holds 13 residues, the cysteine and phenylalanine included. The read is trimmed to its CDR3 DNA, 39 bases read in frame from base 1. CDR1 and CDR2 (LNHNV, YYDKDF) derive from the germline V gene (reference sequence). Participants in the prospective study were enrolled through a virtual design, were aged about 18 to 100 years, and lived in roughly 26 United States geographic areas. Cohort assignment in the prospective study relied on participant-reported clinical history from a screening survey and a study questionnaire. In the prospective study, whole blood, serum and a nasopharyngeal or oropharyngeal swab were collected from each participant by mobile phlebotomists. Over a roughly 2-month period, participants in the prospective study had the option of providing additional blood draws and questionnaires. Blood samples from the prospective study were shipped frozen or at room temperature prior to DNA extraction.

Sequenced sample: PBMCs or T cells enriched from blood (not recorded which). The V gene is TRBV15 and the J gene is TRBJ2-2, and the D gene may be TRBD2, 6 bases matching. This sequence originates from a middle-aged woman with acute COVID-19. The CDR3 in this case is CATSRRETGELFF. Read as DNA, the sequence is TGTGCCACCAGCAGGCGGGAAACCGGGGAGCTGTTTTTT.